These T cell receptor beta chains were read from a single sample in a study of identical twins. TCRdb used MiXCR to reprocess the 5' RACE reads, holding one entry per CDR3 protein. The data show around 1.7 million distinct CDR3 sequences, around a third seen once. The specimen was cord blood. The receptors derive from a newborn girl in good health. CDR3s include the opening cysteine and the closing phenylalanine or tryptophan. A D gene is named only where the DNA matches it firmly.

v_gene	d_gene	j_gene	CDR3aa
TRBV27	-	TRBJ2-7	CASSIQGPSSYEQYF
TRBV12-3/TRBV12-4	-	TRBJ2-3	CASSSDSFSSADTQYF
TRBV20-1	-	TRBJ1-1	CSARGAPMNTEAFF
TRBV11-2	-	TRBJ2-3	CASSQLRLGLTYTQYF
TRBV11-3	-	TRBJ2-2	CASSIDSPGTGELFF
TRBV20-1	-	-	CSARMGAEHEQYF
TRBV12-3/TRBV12-4	-	TRBJ2-7	CASGRFHEQYF
TRBV20-1	TRBD2	TRBJ2-3	CSAVAGQMTDTQYF
TRBV12-3/TRBV12-4	-	TRBJ2-7	CASSLASGSYYEQYF
TRBV7-2	TRBD2	TRBJ2-3	CAGRGVITDTQYF
TRBV4-1	TRBD1	TRBJ1-2	CASSQPGQANYGYTF
TRBV6-6	TRBD1	TRBJ1-1	CASSARTGPNTEAFF
TRBV5-1	TRBD2	TRBJ2-3	CASSRSGLGLDTQYF
TRBV10-3	-	TRBJ2-7	CAISDSSDSYEQYF
TRBV2	TRBD2	TRBJ2-1	CASREGLAAYNGQFF
TRBV4-2	TRBD2	-	CASTPSGGAYNEQYF
TRBV5-1	-	TRBJ2-1	CASSSLATYNEQFF
TRBV5-1	TRBD2	TRBJ2-3	CASGRLAGGTDTQYF
TRBV7-2	-	TRBJ2-1	CASIFQTRYNEQFF
TRBV20-1	TRBD1	TRBJ1-1	CSASQTGGWTEAFF
TRBV4-1	TRBD1	TRBJ2-1	CASSQATGFSYNEQFF
TRBV6-5	-	TRBJ1-2	CASSYSSRTANYGYTF
TRBV9	TRBD2	TRBJ2-3	CASSVRAGGSGDTQYF
TRBV20-1	-	TRBJ2-3	CSARGTGLTDTQYF
TRBV20-1	-	TRBJ2-3	CSARALAFRGHTQYF
TRBV28	-	TRBJ2-5	CASKEPGGEQYF
TRBV28	TRBD2	TRBJ2-1	CASSLPGLAYYNEQFF
TRBV9	-	TRBJ2-3	CASSRSPGATDTQYF
TRBV21-1	-	TRBJ1-1	CASTKGRTGVLVNTEAFF
TRBV2	-	TRBJ1-1	CASSSDLGYTEAFF
TRBV11-1	TRBD2	TRBJ2-5	CASSSRVGLAGRKYLEETQYF
TRBV12-3/TRBV12-4	-	TRBJ1-1	CASSFERRSTEAFF
TRBV10-3	-	TRBJ2-3	CAISESRAGTDTRYF
TRBV4-2	-	TRBJ2-5	CASSQDSVRIQETQYF
TRBV3-1	TRBD2	TRBJ2-1	CASSLSSGGRMGYEQFF
TRBV13	-	TRBJ2-3	CASREERWGTDTQYF
TRBV14	-	TRBJ1-1	CASSQDLGGPIDTEAFF
TRBV7-9	-	TRBJ2-3	CASSPLGFDTDTQYF
TRBV5-1	TRBD1	TRBJ2-1	CASSTGVSSYNEQFF
TRBV20-1	TRBD2	TRBJ2-5	CSASPSGSLNEQYF
TRBV24-1	TRBD2	TRBJ2-1	CATSDLPGLAGDGSSYNEQFF
TRBV5-1	-	-	CASSPRTPTSYNEQYF
TRBV11-2	-	TRBJ1-3	CASSLESFSGNTIYF
TRBV27	-	TRBJ2-1	CASKVGGPLRNEQFF
TRBV27	TRBD2	TRBJ2-1	CASSLSRGLLNEQFF
TRBV12-3/TRBV12-4	TRBD1	TRBJ2-1	CASSLGGTGDNEQFF
TRBV5-1	TRBD2	TRBJ2-1	CASSLSGLAGSYNEQFF
TRBV20-1	-	TRBJ2-7	CSALDRRYPYEQYF
TRBV27	-	TRBJ1-2	CASSPDRRSYGYTF
TRBV20-1	TRBD2	TRBJ2-4	CSAVRLAGVAKNIQYF
TRBV19	TRBD2	TRBJ2-2	CASSIASGRTTGELFF
TRBV7-9	TRBD1	TRBJ2-1	CAGQGGGHYNEQFF
TRBV6-5	TRBD1	TRBJ2-7	CASSYSPRTGRSYEQYF
TRBV20-1	-	TRBJ2-4	CSARTQILAKNIQYF
TRBV2	-	TRBJ2-2	CASSVARENGELFF
TRBV25-1	-	TRBJ2-3	CASSEYQSRATDTQYF